A selection of T cell receptor beta chains follows, all from one sample in a study of blood T cell repertoires in COVID-19. Sequencing was performed with immunoSEQ multiplex PCR; in TCRdb, only in-frame clones are kept and a portion is missing. The table includes some 150,000 clones, approximately 84% detected once. Material: peripheral blood. The receptors here all came from a human donor with acute or convalescent COVID-19. The donor label of this sample is uncertain. The conserved cysteine and the conserved F or W are not part of the CDR3 here. The D gene is left open where the match is weak. Size tells how often a clone was seen (once, few, many) or the class of an expanded clone, and some rows leave it out.

D gene: TRBD2
V gene: TRBV14
J gene: TRBJ2-1
clone size: -
CDR3 protein: ASSQTGTMNEQF

D gene: -
V gene: TRBV4-2
J gene: TRBJ2-5
clone size: -
CDR3 protein: ASSQGLAATLYQETQY

D gene: -
V gene: TRBV6-2/TRBV6-3
J gene: TRBJ1-1
clone size: -
CDR3 protein: ASSGRSQGPWTEAF

D gene: -
V gene: TRBV29-1
J gene: TRBJ1-3
clone size: -
CDR3 protein: SVAGDFSSGNTIY

D gene: -
V gene: TRBV5-1
J gene: TRBJ1-4
clone size: -
CDR3 protein: ASSLVQDEKLF

D gene: TRBD1
V gene: TRBV4-3
J gene: TRBJ1-4
clone size: -
CDR3 protein: ASSPQGAEKLF

D gene: -
V gene: TRBV7-2
J gene: TRBJ1-3
clone size: -
CDR3 protein: ASSSAWGAGNTIY

D gene: TRBD1
V gene: TRBV6-5
J gene: TRBJ1-1
clone size: few
CDR3 protein: ASSHRDRAPEAF

D gene: TRBD1
V gene: TRBV28
J gene: TRBJ1-5
clone size: few
CDR3 protein: ASSSGGLQPQH

D gene: -
V gene: TRBV25-1
J gene: TRBJ1-4
clone size: -
CDR3 protein: ASSVFTGHNEKLF

D gene: TRBD1
V gene: TRBV5-1
J gene: TRBJ1-4
clone size: -
CDR3 protein: ASSSGGAGEKLF

D gene: -
V gene: TRBV27
J gene: TRBJ2-7
clone size: -
CDR3 protein: ASSLGGFYEQY